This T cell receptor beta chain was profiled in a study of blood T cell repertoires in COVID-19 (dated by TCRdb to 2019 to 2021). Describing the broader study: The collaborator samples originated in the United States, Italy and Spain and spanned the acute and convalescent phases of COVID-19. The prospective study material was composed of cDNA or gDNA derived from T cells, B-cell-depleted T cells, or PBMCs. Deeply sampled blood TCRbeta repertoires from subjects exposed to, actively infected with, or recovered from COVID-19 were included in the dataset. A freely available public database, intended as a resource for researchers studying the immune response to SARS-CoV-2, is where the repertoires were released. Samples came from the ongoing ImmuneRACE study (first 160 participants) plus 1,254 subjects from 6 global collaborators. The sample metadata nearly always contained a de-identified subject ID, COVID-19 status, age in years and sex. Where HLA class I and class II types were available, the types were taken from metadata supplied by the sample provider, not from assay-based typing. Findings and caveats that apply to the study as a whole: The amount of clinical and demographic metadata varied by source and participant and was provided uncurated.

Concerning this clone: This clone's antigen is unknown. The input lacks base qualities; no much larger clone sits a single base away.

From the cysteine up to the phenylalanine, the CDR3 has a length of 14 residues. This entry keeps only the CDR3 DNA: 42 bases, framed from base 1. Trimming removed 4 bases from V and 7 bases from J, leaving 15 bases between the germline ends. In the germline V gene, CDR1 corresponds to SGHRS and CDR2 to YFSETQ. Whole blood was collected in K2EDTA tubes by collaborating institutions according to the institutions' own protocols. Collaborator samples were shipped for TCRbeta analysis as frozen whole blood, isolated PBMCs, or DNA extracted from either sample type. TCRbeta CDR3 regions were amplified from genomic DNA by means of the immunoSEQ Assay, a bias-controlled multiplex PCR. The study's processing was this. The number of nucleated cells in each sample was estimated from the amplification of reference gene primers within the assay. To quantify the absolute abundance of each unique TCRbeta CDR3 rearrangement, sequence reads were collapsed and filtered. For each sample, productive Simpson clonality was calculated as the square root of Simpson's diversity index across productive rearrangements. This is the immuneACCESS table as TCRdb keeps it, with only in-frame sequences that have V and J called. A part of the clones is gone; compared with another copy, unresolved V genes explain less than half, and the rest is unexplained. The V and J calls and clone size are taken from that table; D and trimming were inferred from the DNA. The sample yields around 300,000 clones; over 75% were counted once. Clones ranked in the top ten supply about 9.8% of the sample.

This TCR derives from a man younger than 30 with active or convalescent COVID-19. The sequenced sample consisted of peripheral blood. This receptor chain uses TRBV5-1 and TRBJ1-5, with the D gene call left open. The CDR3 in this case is CASSPEGFGQPQHF. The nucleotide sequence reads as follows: TGCGCCAGCAGCCCGGAGGGCTTCGGGCAGCCCCAGCATTTT.